A single T cell receptor beta chain is shown here with its context. Its antigen is not identified. Here the gene names and germline are mouse. The CDR3 is cut off 4 residues early in the read; its end comes from the germline J gene. Following RNA extraction, reverse transcription yielded cDNA that acted as the sequencing template. Repertoires were generated with immunoSEQ multiplex PCR, while TCRdb's copy carries only in-frame clones and drops some. The sample was found to contain roughly 120,000 clones, and every one recurs. These data belong to a study of CD8+ T cells in alopecia areata. Study at large: The authors grafted skin from roughly 6-13-month-old C3H/HeJ donors with spontaneous alopecia onto roughly 7-10-week-old female C3H/HeJ mice. Study-wide findings and caveats: Researchers report lesional scalp, most notably alopecia totalis/universalis, outstripped normal scalp in clonality.

CDR3 length: 15 amino acids. Germline V gene data show CDR1 as NSQYPW and CDR2 as LRSPGD (reference sequence). Trimming took off 2 bases at V and 2 bases at J, with 9 bases between the two ends. The specimen sequenced was lesional skin. The receptor comes from a C3H/HeJ mouse with alopecia areata. MHC haplotype: H2-k. The gene calls are TRBV1 and TRBJ1-4; D call uncertain. Partial CDR3 DNA: TGCACCTGCAGTGCACGACACCTATCCAACGAA. Translated: CTCSARHLSNE. The complete CDR3 sequence is CTCSARHLSNERLFF. Using reference TRBV1 and TRBJ1-4 for the parts outside the CDR3, the full variable domain is VTLLEQNPRWRLVPRGQAVNLRCILKNSQYPWMSWYQQDLQKQLQWLFTLRSPGDKEVKSLPGADYLATRVTDTELRLQVANMSQGRTLYCTCSARHLSNERLFFGHGTKLSVL.